This T cell receptor (beta chain) emerged from a study of radiotherapy plus CTLA-4 blockade in lung cancer. Study as a whole: For 15% to 20% of patients, objective responses occurred, and approximately 33% had disease control. Study-wide results and caveats: Subsequent to radiotherapy plus ipilimumab, tumor-derived TCR clones underwent expansion in blood. Reportedly, early blood T cell clone dynamics best predicted response, with interferon-beta.

The CDR3 totals 15 residues. Looked up from germline, CDR1 is LGHNA and CDR2 is YSLEER. Focal radiation was given together with CTLA-4 blockade (ipilimumab) to patients with chemo-refractory metastatic non-small-cell lung cancer. Notes on this clone: Antigen unknown. At one of its ends the junction is not consistent with the germline gene, which may arise from a read error.

Clones were sequenced by immunoSEQ multiplex PCR, and TCRdb holds only the in-frame ones, with some missing. The data hold approximately 52,000 clones, with 77% observed a single time. The rearrangement uses TRBV4-3 and TRBJ2-7; no reliable D call. The receptor comes from a human donor with non-small cell lung cancer whose response to radiotherapy plus ipilimumab could not be evaluated. This specimen consisted of peripheral blood, obtained from a patient treated with radiotherapy plus ipilimumab. CDR3 sequence: CASSQDSAGLYAQYF. CDR3 nucleotides: TGCGCCAGCAGCCAAGATTCGGCAGGATTGTACGCGCAGTACTTC.